These 31 T cell receptor beta chains were all obtained from the same sample, sequenced in a study of T cells after posttransplantation cyclophosphamide. Cyclophosphamide on days +3 and +4 followed busulfan-fludarabine conditioning and a marrow graft. Produced via immunoSEQ multiplex PCR; TCRdb's table is partial and in-frame only. The sample shows about 19,000 clones, around 90% of them seen only once. The specimen was PBMCs, collected after allogeneic stem cell transplant with posttransplant cyclophosphamide. These receptors were collected from a female patient aged 40 to 55 who received an allogeneic stem cell transplant from a related donor, was CMV-positive, and had no GVHD. A subset of T cells may come from the graft donor.

This clone was seen only once. The chain combines TRBV5-1 with TRBJ2-3; TRBD2 agrees at 10 bases. J gave up 3 bases and V 0 bases, and 1 base lay outside the gene matches. The V gene's germline CDR1 is SGHRS and CDR2 YFSETQ. The CDR3 is 15 amino acids. The CDR3 region is CASSLGSGRTDTQYF. The CDR3 DNA reads TGCGCCAGCAGCTTGGGTAGCGGGAGGACAGATACGCAGTATTTT.

V is TRBV7-9 and J is TRBJ2-3; 7 nucleotides align to TRBD2. The germline gives CDR1 SEHNR, CDR2 FQNEAQ (reference sequence). The CDR3 runs 14 residues. V lost 1 base to trimming and J lost 4 bases; unmatched junction nucleotides: 2. The CDR3 DNA follows: TGTGCCAGCAGCTTAGGCGGGAGTGCAGATACGCAGTATTTT. Translation: CASSLGGSADTQYF.

The chain has TRBV7-2 and TRBJ1-2; D remains unclear. Germline V gives CDR1 SGHTA, CDR2 FQGNSA. This CDR3 is built from 13 residues. The ends were cut back, 5 bases at V and 7 bases at J, with 14 bases in the middle. The CDR3 protein is CASSPLGLGGYTF. In DNA form, the CDR3 reads TGTGCCAGCAGCCCACTAGGCTTGGGTGGCTACACCTTC.

This chain joins TRBV19 and TRBJ2-7; TRBD2 might be the D (5 bases). V was shortened by 3 bases and J by 3 bases, with 18 bases between the two germline ends. Germline-derived CDR1 and CDR2 are LNHDA and SQIVND (reference sequence). The CDR3 extends over 16 amino acids. CDR3 region: CASSISVSGGGYEQYF. The CDR3, as DNA: TGTGCCAGTAGTATTTCGGTTTCGGGCGGAGGCTACGAGCAGTACTTC.

In DNA form, the CDR3 reads TGTGCCAGCAGTCCTCCGGGACTAGCGGGAGACGAGCAGTACTTC. This translates into CASSPPGLAGDEQYF. The gene calls are TRBV28 and TRBJ2-7; 14 bases line up with TRBD2. The CDR3 consists of 15 residues. V dropped 5 bases and J dropped 5; count of bases not matched to a gene: 5. Per the germline V gene, CDR1 is MDHEN and CDR2 is SYDVKM.

This chain connects TRBV7-6 to TRBJ1-1; tentatively, D is TRBD1 (6 bases). The CDR3 totals 14 residues. Between the trimmed V and J ends, which lost 1 base and 0 bases, there was a span of 6 bases. The germline V gene has CDR1 SGHVS and CDR2 FNYEAQ. The CDR3 here is CASSLGQVNTEAFF. CDR3 in DNA: TGTGCCAGCAGCTTAGGACAGGTGAACACTGAAGCTTTCTTT.

This chain links TRBV6-5 with TRBJ1-1; 7 nucleotides align to TRBD1. J lost 4 bases, V lost 0 bases, and 5 bases had no gene match. CDR3 length: 15 residues. Per germline, CDR1 MNHEY and CDR2 SVGAGI. The CDR3 DNA is TGTGCCAGCAGTTACTCGGCCTCAGGGGGCACTGAAGCTTTCTTT. As protein: CASSYSASGGTEAFF.

The chain is built from TRBV18 and TRBJ2-7; 7 bases map to TRBD1. The length of the CDR3 is 14 residues. Per germline, CDR1 KGHSH and CDR2 LQKENI. The J segment lost 3 bases and the V segment lost 3 bases, leaving 5 bases of the junction unmatched. CDR3: CASSPRQGIYEQYF. The CDR3 nucleotides read TGTGCCAGCTCACCGAGACAGGGCATCTACGAGCAGTACTTC. The variable domain in full, with the rest retrieved from reference TRBV18 and TRBJ2-7, is NAGVMQNPRHLVRRRGQEARLRCSPMKGHSHVYWYRQLPEEGLKFMVYLQKENIIDESGMPKERFSAEFPKEGPSILRIQQVVRGDSAAYFCASSPRQGIYEQYFGPGTRLTVT.

The CDR3 DNA follows: TGCGCCAGCAGCCGGGGACTACAAGAGACCCAGTACTTC. Its protein product is CASSRGLQETQYF. The chain couples TRBV4-3 to TRBJ2-5; TRBD2 matches 7 bases. The CDR3 extends over 13 amino acids. Germline V gene sequence: CDR1 LGHNA, CDR2 YSLEER. The J segment lost 2 bases and the V segment lost 4 bases, leaving 1 base of the junction unmatched.

V is TRBV5-6 and J is TRBJ2-2; 8 bases are shared with TRBD2. Germline CDR1 SGHDT, CDR2 YYEEEE. V gave up 1 base and J gave up 1 base; unmatched junction bases: 3. This CDR3 spans 16 amino acids. The CDR3 protein is CASSLFSGRNTGELFF. In DNA, the CDR3 is TGTGCCAGCAGCTTGTTCAGCGGGAGGAACACCGGGGAGCTGTTTTTT.

The CDR3 spells CASRRQGVGTGELFF. CDR3 DNA: TGTGCCAGTAGGAGACAGGGGGTGGGGACCGGGGAGCTGTTTTTT. This chain joins TRBV19 and TRBJ2-2; TRBD1 matches at 9 bases. V was pared by 6 bases and J by 5 bases, with 7 bases of the junction left unmatched. The CDR3 totals 15 residues. Germline CDR1 is LNHDA and CDR2 is SQIVND (reference sequence).

This clone was counted a few times. The chain has TRBV4-2 and TRBJ2-7, with no clear D. The V and J ends lost 1 base and 6 bases respectively, with 13 bases between them. The CDR3 spans 14 residues. Germline values: CDR1 LGHNA, CDR2 YNFKEQ. CDR3 residues: CASSQGQQWAEQYF. The CDR3, as DNA: TGTGCCAGCAGCCAAGGGCAGCAGTGGGCCGAGCAGTACTTC.

The genes are TRBV4-3 and TRBJ2-1; no clear D. The CDR3 loop spans 17 amino acids. Trimming removed 0 bases at V and 0 bases at J, with 12 bases between. Germline V gene sequence: CDR1 LGHNA, CDR2 YSLEER. CDR3 DNA: TGCGCCAGCAGCCAAGATGACGGAGTAGGCTCCTACAATGAGCAGTTCTTC. It yields the protein CASSQDDGVGSYNEQFF.

The chain links TRBV4-3 to TRBJ2-1; TRBD2 aligns across 10 bases. This CDR3 is 16 amino acids long. Germline assignment: CDR1 LGHNA and CDR2 YSLEER. J lost 2 bases, V lost 0 bases, and 1 base had no gene match. CDR3 loop: CASSQDGLAAYNEQFF. As DNA, the CDR3 is TGCGCCAGCAGCCAAGATGGACTAGCGGCCTACAATGAGCAGTTCTTC.

The V gene is TRBV5-1, the J gene TRBJ2-6; D is possibly TRBD1 (5 bases). Germline CDR1 reads SGHRS; CDR2 reads YFSETQ. V lost 4 bases to trimming and J lost 0 bases, with 8 bases between them. This CDR3 contains 15 residues. The CDR3 DNA reads TGCGCCAGCAGCGTACAGGTCTCTGGGGCCAACGTCCTGACTTTC. This translates into CASSVQVSGANVLTF.

The rearrangement uses TRBV6-5 and TRBJ1-3; no firm D call. The CDR3 is 15 amino acids. The germline V and J ends were trimmed by 2 bases and 4 bases, with 12 bases remaining between them. Germline V CDR1 and CDR2: MNHEY, SVGAGI. CDR3 in amino acids: CASSYTLGRGNTIYF. The CDR3 DNA follows: TGTGCCAGCAGTTACACTTTGGGGAGGGGAAACACCATATATTTT.

This chain uses TRBV10-1 with TRBJ2-4; TRBD1 aligns across 9 bases. With 2 bases clipped from V and 3 bases from J, the junction kept 5 bases outside the gene matches. This CDR3 has 16 amino acids. The germline V gene has CDR1 WNHNN and CDR2 SYGVQD (reference sequence). The CDR3 spells CASSEGDRADKNIQYF. The CDR3 nucleotides read TGCGCCAGCAGTGAGGGGGACAGGGCGGACAAAAACATTCAGTACTTC.

This clone came up once. The rearrangement uses TRBV5-1 and TRBJ2-3; D uncertain. This CDR3 is 14 amino acids long. In germline, CDR1 is SGHRS, CDR2 YFSETQ. V lost 5 bases, J lost 2 bases, and 12 bases lay in between. The CDR3 DNA is TGCGCCAGCAGTCCCCCCGAACTCACAGATACGCAGTATTTT. It encodes CASSPPELTDTQYF.

The chain employs TRBV5-1 and TRBJ2-1, with 9 positions matching TRBD1. CDR3 size: 15 residues. Germline CDR1 and CDR2: SGHRS and YFSETQ. V gave up 3 bases and J gave up 5 bases; unmatched junction bases: 6. The CDR3 loop reads CASSSPGQGHNEQFF. In nucleotides, the CDR3 is TGCGCCAGCAGCTCGCCGGGACAGGGACACAATGAGCAGTTCTTC.

The gene calls are TRBV30 and TRBJ1-2, with TRBD1 matching 9 bases. This CDR3 is 15 amino acids long. The germline gives CDR1 GTSNPN, CDR2 SVGIG (reference sequence). Trimming took 4 bases from V and 0 from J; bases not matched to a gene: 6. CDR3 region: CAWTRTGASNYGYTF. DNA of the CDR3: TGTGCCTGGACTCGGACAGGGGCTTCTAACTATGGCTACACCTTC. Looking up the rest from reference TRBV30 and TRBJ1-2 gives the full variable domain: SQTIHQWPATLVQPVGSPLSLECTVEGTSNPNLYWYRQAAGRGLQLLFYSVGIGQISSEVPQNLSASRPQDRQFILSSKKLLLSDSGFYLCAWTRTGASNYGYTFGSGTRLTVV.

The J gene is TRBJ2-1, the V gene TRBV5-1; 15 nucleotides agree with TRBD2. With 3 bases clipped from V and 12 bases from J, the junction kept 10 bases outside the gene matches. CDR3 size: 16 residues. Germline CDR1 SGHRS, CDR2 YFSETQ. CDR3 coding DNA: TGCGCCAGCAGCTCTGGACTAGCGGGAGGGCCAAGCGGGCAGTTCTTC. Residues: CASSSGLAGGPSGQFF.

The V call is TRBV5-1, the J call TRBJ2-1; D unresolved. CDR1 and CDR2 (germline): SGHRS, YFSETQ. The CDR3 totals 16 residues. The V and J ends lost 0 bases and 2 bases respectively, with 12 bases between them. CDR3: CASSLGLPNAYNEQFF. CDR3 bases: TGCGCCAGCAGCTTGGGACTGCCCAACGCCTACAATGAGCAGTTCTTC.

This rearrangement joins TRBV28 to TRBJ2-5; TRBD1 matches 12 bases. With 6 bases clipped from V and 7 bases from J, the junction kept 12 bases outside the gene matches. The V gene's germline CDR1 is MDHEN and CDR2 SYDVKM. CDR3 length: 16 amino acids. This CDR3 reads CASSSAGTGGEGTQYF. In DNA, the CDR3 is TGTGCCAGCAGCTCTGCCGGGACAGGGGGCGAAGGGACCCAGTACTTC.

The V and J genes are TRBV5-6 and TRBJ2-7; 7 bases line up with TRBD1. J gave up 1 base and V 4 bases, and 5 bases lay outside the gene matches. The CDR3 totals 14 residues. From germline, CDR1 is SGHDT and CDR2 YYEEEE. Written as DNA, the CDR3 is TGTGCCAGCAGCCCAGACAGGGCTTCCTACGAGCAGTACTTC. Its translation is CASSPDRASYEQYF.

This clone has more than one count but fewer than ten. The rearrangement uses TRBV28 and TRBJ1-4; 10 bases are shared with TRBD1. The CDR3 contains 14 residues. Trimming at V came to 6 bases and at J to 10 bases, leaving 8 bases not matched to a gene. In germline, CDR1 is MDHEN, CDR2 SYDVKM. The CDR3 DNA sequence: TGTGCCAGCAGCCCGGGACAGGGGAGTGGAAAACTGTTTTTT. It codes for CASSPGQGSGKLFF.

The V call is TRBV4-2, the J call TRBJ1-1; D remains ambiguous. Germline loops: CDR1 LGHNA, CDR2 YNFKEQ. CDR3 size: 16 residues. The V end lost 1 base, the J end lost 0 bases, and 12 bases lay between the germline ends. The CDR3 DNA reads as TGTGCCAGCAGCCAAGTTTCTCCCACACTGAACACTGAAGCTTTCTTT. Translated: CASSQVSPTLNTEAFF.

V gene TRBV5-1 combines with J gene TRBJ2-3, with TRBD2 matching over 12 bases. In germline, CDR1 is SGHRS, CDR2 YFSETQ. This CDR3 has 16 residues. The junction had 4 bases not matched to a gene; V was cut back by 0 bases and J by 5 bases. CDR3: CASSLGLAGVGDTQYF. As DNA, the CDR3 is TGCGCCAGCAGCTTGGGACTAGCGGGAGTTGGAGATACGCAGTATTTT. The variable domain in full, completed from reference TRBV5-1 and TRBJ2-3, reads KAGVTQTPRYLIKTRGQQVTLSCSPISGHRSVSWYQQTPGQGLQFLFEYFSETQRNKGNFPGRFSGRQFSNSRSEMNVSTLELGDSALYLCASSLGLAGVGDTQYFGPGTRLTVL.

The chain joins TRBV4-2 to TRBJ2-7; D not resolved. This CDR3 spans 14 amino acids. Trimming stripped 3 bases from V and 0 bases from J, with 9 bases between. The germline CDR1 and CDR2 sequences are LGHNA and YNFKEQ. The CDR3 sequence: CASSQERVSYEQYF. The DNA for the CDR3 is TGTGCCAGCAGCCAGGAACGGGTCTCCTACGAGCAGTACTTC.

The V gene is TRBV7-9, the J gene TRBJ2-1; 7 positions agree with TRBD1. CDR1 SEHNR and CDR2 FQNEAQ come from the germline V gene (reference sequence). CDR3 length: 17 residues. J was trimmed by 3 bases and V by 1 base; bases with no gene match: 9. Here the CDR3 DNA reads TGTGCCAGCAGCTTAGTGTCAGGGGGTTTCCTCTACAATGAGCAGTTCTTC. Residues: CASSLVSGGFLYNEQFF.

This clone was counted once. The gene calls are TRBV27 and TRBJ2-1; TRBD2 might be the D (6 bases). Looked up from germline, CDR1 is MNHEY and CDR2 is SMNVEV (reference sequence). This CDR3 is 14 amino acids long. V gave up 6 bases and J gave up 0 bases, with 9 bases separating them. The CDR3 here is CASSGGSSYNEQFF. For the CDR3, the DNA is TGTGCCAGCAGCGGGGGTAGCTCCTACAATGAGCAGTTCTTC.

The chain has TRBV4-3 and TRBJ2-2; 7 bases line up with TRBD1. The CDR3 contains 16 residues. The V and J ends lost 1 base and 4 bases, in that order; junction bases with no gene match: 6. CDR1 and CDR2 from the germline V gene are LGHNA and YSLEER. The DNA for the CDR3 is TGCGCCAGCAGCCAAGGCGGCGACAGGGTCACCGGGGAGCTGTTTTTT. It encodes CASSQGGDRVTGELFF.